This is a list of T cell receptor beta chains from one sample in a study of blood T cell repertoires in COVID-19. Measured with immunoSEQ multiplex PCR; TCRdb has only the in-frame clones, and not every one. The sample shows some 120,000 clones, around 90% of them seen only once. The sequenced material came from peripheral blood. These receptors all stem from a man aged 55 to 70 with COVID-19, enrolled during active disease. CDR3s leave out the opening cysteine and the closing phenylalanine or tryptophan.

V gene,CDR3 protein
TRBV27,ASSEDRGNEQY
TRBV7-9,ASSSSRDRVPEAF
TRBV19,ASTPQGATNTEAF
TRBV7-7,ASSPYDRVGDEQF
TRBV28,ASSFIGGREQF
TRBV5-6,ASSGVQGPTEAF
TRBV5-1,ASSLGAGVDTQY
TRBV30,AWSVRTSDYNEQF
TRBV6-5,ASRPDSVVYGYT
TRBV25-1,ASSELSGFEKLF
TRBV4-1,ASSPWGSGSGNTIY
TRBV10-2,ASRPGGSTDTQY
TRBV5-1,ASSLGIAGDTQY
TRBV3-1/TRBV3-2,ASSHQWAQPSYEQY
TRBV9,ASSVDLRAGELF
TRBV6-5,ASMYRYSGNTIY
TRBV29-1,SVGQVNTEAF
TRBV5-1,ASSWEGVDGYT
TRBV30,AWSRGGTGNEKLF
TRBV7-6,ASSSVETQY
TRBV27,ASSLSPGYNYGYT
TRBV2,ASRAGLAGEIDEQY
TRBV5-1,ASSSAITSYEQY
TRBV28,ASSFDRANSYEQY
TRBV12-3/TRBV12-4,ASSKTGTDTQY
TRBV28,ASSRQGTEKLF